This TCR beta chain was sequenced during a study of memory B cells and T cells in multiple sclerosis. Clones were sequenced by immunoSEQ multiplex PCR, and TCRdb holds only the in-frame ones, with some missing. The sample lists about 42,000 clones, more than 65% occurring once. After stimulus-free culture, autoproliferating CFSE-dim and non-proliferating CFSE-high T cells were sequenced separately. Fewer than 65 million CFSE-labeled PBMCs were cultured six to eight days unstimulated, then replicate wells were pooled. The PBMCs received 0.5 uM CFSE and serum-free culture with no added stimuli. Worth noting for this clone: Its antigen remains unknown.

CDR1 and CDR2 from the germline V gene are KGHSH and LQKENI. Trimming left V 0 bases short and J 2 bases short, with 8 bases between. The CDR3 runs to 14 residues. The sample was PBMCs from blood kept in culture. The chain couples TRBV18 to TRBJ2-7; D call uncertain. The receptor's source is a human donor with multiple sclerosis. The CDR3 spells CASSPPSLPYEQYF. CDR3 nucleotides: TGTGCCAGCTCACCACCGTCTCTGCCCTACGAGCAGTACTTC.